The sequence of this TCR beta chain was determined in a study of human T cells and chemical hapten exposure. Study information: Per-sample variation in TCR yield stemmed mainly from small pooled library volume differences.

Trimming removed 3 bases at V and 6 bases at J, with 13 bases between. The CDR3 loop spans 15 amino acids. CDR1 is SGHKS and CDR2 is YYEKEE in the germline V gene (reference sequence). As for time point: healthy volunteer bleed at 6 weeks. The study extracted total RNA from unfractionated whole blood. This clonotype was seen a few times. As yet, its antigen is unknown. Unique molecular identifiers were attached to individual cDNA molecules within the library. TCRdb itself ran the RACE reads through MiXCR, one entry per CDR3 protein. The table has some 81,000 distinct CDR3 sequences, around 9.3% seen once. Findings and limits, study-wide: The number of TCRs over 1 in 1000 frequency stayed unchanged after DPC.

The specimen sequenced was whole blood. The chain couples TRBV5-5 to TRBJ1-6; a possible D gene is TRBD1 (5 bases). The receptor was isolated from a female donor in good health. Some clones in this sample may be carry-over from other donors' samples. The CDR3 sequence: CASSWGRLGNSPLHF. The CDR3 DNA sequence: TGTGCCAGCAGCTGGGGACGCTTGGGTAATTCACCCCTCCACTTT.